This entry lists 27 T cell receptor beta chains sequenced from one sample in a study of shared clonotypes between healthy human individuals. The naive CD8 fraction comprised CD45RO-negative cells positively selected for CCR7 and excluded terminally differentiated effector memory CD45RA+ cells. Using immunoSEQ multiplex PCR, the repertoire was profiled, and TCRdb retains in-frame clones only, with some absent. The sample yields about 680,000 clones, about 90% seen once. The sample comprised naive CD8+ T cells sorted from blood. These receptor sequences come from a man in his thirties or forties in good health.

This chain's CDR3 is CASSSGTGGGYEQYF. For the CDR3, the DNA is TGTGCCAGTAGTTCCGGGACAGGGGGTGGCTACGAGCAGTACTTC. The chain couples TRBV19 to TRBJ2-7, with 11 bases matching TRBD1. Germline loops: CDR1 LNHDA, CDR2 SQIVND (reference sequence). CDR3 length: 15 residues. The V and J ends lost 5 bases and 3 bases, in that order; junction bases with no gene match: 6.

For this clone: The sample carries other DNA sequences with the same CDR3. The chain links TRBV27 to TRBJ1-5; D not resolved. The CDR3 sequence is 14 residues long. CDR1 and CDR2 from the germline V gene are MNHEY and SMNVEV (reference sequence). Trimming took off 5 bases at V and 0 bases at J, with 8 bases between the two ends. The CDR3 here is CASSPRGSNQPQHF. The DNA of the CDR3 is TGTGCCAGCAGTCCCCGAGGTAGCAATCAGCCCCAGCATTTT.

V gene TRBV28 combines with J gene TRBJ2-1; no firm D call. CDR1 and CDR2 (germline): MDHEN, SYDVKM. The CDR3 totals 13 residues. The germline V and J ends were trimmed by 5 bases and 9 bases, with 14 bases remaining between them. This CDR3 reads CASSPLGFSEQFF. The DNA for the CDR3 is TGTGCCAGCAGTCCCCTAGGTTTCAGTGAGCAGTTCTTC.

The V and J genes are TRBV9 and TRBJ2-7, with 7 bases fitting TRBD2. After removal of 0 bases from V and 5 bases from J, the junction contained 5 bases not matched to a gene. Germline-derived CDR1 and CDR2 are SGDLS and YYNGEE. The CDR3 extends over 14 amino acids. CDR3 loop: CASSVDGRRDEQYF. As DNA, the CDR3 is TGTGCCAGCAGCGTAGACGGGAGGAGGGACGAGCAGTACTTC.

The chain links TRBV5-4 to TRBJ2-2, with D possibly being TRBD1 (6 bases). The germline V gene encodes CDR1 SGHNT and CDR2 YYREEE (reference sequence). The CDR3 has 18 amino acids. V dropped 4 bases and J dropped 7 bases, with 26 bases sitting between them. CDR3 nucleotide sequence: TGTGCCAGCAGCAGCTCGGACAGTCCCTCAGCGGTTGACGGGGAGCTGTTTTTT. The encoded protein is CASSSSDSPSAVDGELFF.

This rearrangement joins TRBV19 to TRBJ1-4; 8 bases are shared with TRBD1. Germline V CDR1 and CDR2: LNHDA, SQIVND (reference sequence). Trimming cost V 5 bases and J 7 bases; bases outside gene matches: 6. This CDR3 spans 14 amino acids. The CDR3 DNA reads as TGTGCCAGTAGTGGGCAGGGGGCGGCTGAAAAACTGTTTTTT. Translating it yields CASSGQGAAEKLFF.

The J gene is TRBJ1-2, the V gene TRBV9, with a tentative D call TRBD1 (5 bases). This CDR3 region has 14 residues. The V end was cut by 0 bases, the J end by 4 bases, with 10 bases between. CDR1 and CDR2 (germline): SGDLS, YYNGEE. DNA for the CDR3: TGTGCCAGCAGCGTAGGTGGGGGAATCTATGGCTACACCTTC. Translated, it gives CASSVGGGIYGYTF.

The chain combines TRBV15 with TRBJ1-5; D is undetermined. Trimming stripped 3 bases from V and 1 base from J, with 7 bases between. CDR1 and CDR2 (germline): LNHNV, YYDKDF (reference sequence). The length of the CDR3 is 14 residues. This chain's CDR3 is CATSREESNQPQHF. The CDR3 DNA reads as TGTGCCACCAGCAGGGAAGAGAGCAATCAGCCCCAGCATTTT.

J is TRBJ2-7 and V is TRBV27, with 8 positions matching TRBD2. Unmatched junction bases numbered 8, after V lost 6 bases and J lost 1 base. This CDR3 has 15 amino acids. The V gene's germline CDR1 is MNHEY and CDR2 SMNVEV (reference sequence). The CDR3 region has the DNA TGTGCCAGCAGGACCGGTAGCGGGACGTCCTACGAGCAGTACTTC. This codes for CASRTGSGTSYEQYF.

The chain couples TRBV29-1 to TRBJ2-2, with D tentatively TRBD2 (6 bases). V lost 1 base to trimming and J lost 8 bases, with 14 bases between them. The CDR3 is made up of 14 amino acids. Germline lookup yields CDR1 SQVTM and CDR2 ANQGSEA. The CDR3 DNA reads TGCAGCGTTGAAGCAACCGGGAGCCGAGGGGAGCTGTTTTTT. Translated: CSVEATGSRGELFF.

The chain recombines TRBV4-1 with TRBJ1-5, with D maybe TRBD1 (5 bases). With 0 bases removed from V and 0 bases from J, the gap between germline ends came to 9 bases. CDR1 is MGHRA, CDR2 YSYEKL, per germline. This CDR3 has 16 amino acids. The CDR3 nucleotides are TGCGCCAGCAGCCAAGATGGGCAGGGTAGCAATCAGCCCCAGCATTTT. Translating gives CASSQDGQGSNQPQHF.

The CDR3 region has the DNA TGTGCCAGCAGTCCCAGCCCGAATGAGCAGTTCTTC. Encoded protein: CASSPSPNEQFF. This rearrangement joins TRBV6-6 to TRBJ2-1; no clear D gene. Deletions cut 5 bases from V and 7 bases from J, with 9 bases between. This CDR3 has 12 residues. CDR1 is MNHNY, CDR2 SVGAGI, per germline (reference sequence).

This clone showed up just a few times. The J gene is TRBJ2-3, the V gene TRBV10-1; D not resolved. The CDR3 has 13 amino acids. CDR1 WNHNN and CDR2 SYGVQD come from the germline V gene (reference sequence). Trimming removed 5 bases at V and 0 bases at J, with 6 bases between. The CDR3 here is CASSSTSTDTQYF. CDR3 bases: TGCGCCAGCAGTTCTACCAGCACAGATACGCAGTATTTT.

The chain is built from TRBV27 and TRBJ2-1; TRBD2 might be the D (6 bases). Trimming shortened V by 7 bases and J by 6 bases, and 13 bases separated the two germline ends. CDR3 length equals 13 residues. Looked up from germline, CDR1 is MNHEY and CDR2 is SMNVEV (reference sequence). CDR3 amino acids: CASTPLGGNEQFF. The CDR3 nucleotides read TGTGCCAGCACCCCGCTCGGGGGCAATGAGCAGTTCTTC.

About this clone: Other DNA sequences from this sample encode an identical CDR3 as well. The chain links TRBV29-1 to TRBJ2-7, with D perhaps given as TRBD1 or TRBD2 (5 bases each). CDR3 length equals 11 residues. V was cut by 3 bases and J by 4 bases, with 7 bases left in between. In germline, CDR1 is SQVTM, CDR2 ANQGSEA. CDR3 amino acids: CSVERGYEQYF. The CDR3 coding sequence is TGCAGCGTTGAGAGGGGTTACGAGCAGTACTTC.

This clone appeared a single time. The chain is built from TRBV5-6 and TRBJ2-3; unclear D gene. Germline V gives CDR1 SGHDT, CDR2 YYEEEE. The CDR3 runs 13 residues. V gave up 4 bases and J gave up 9 bases, with 15 bases separating them. The CDR3 DNA reads TGTGCCAGCAGCACCTCTGGAGCGAGAACGCAGTATTTT. It encodes CASSTSGARTQYF.

The chain carries TRBV6-4 and TRBJ2-2; no definite D call. Trimming pared 4 bases from V and 3 bases from J, leaving 9 bases between. Germline V gene data show CDR1 as MRHNA and CDR2 as SNTAGT. This CDR3 has 14 amino acids. DNA of the CDR3: TGTGCCAGCAGTGTGGGCATCTACACCGGGGAGCTGTTTTTT. This codes for CASSVGIYTGELFF.

V and J are TRBV7-8 and TRBJ2-3, with a possible D match to TRBD2 (8 bases). Germline lookup yields CDR1 SGHVS and CDR2 FQNEAQ. The V gene lost 4 bases and the J gene lost 5 bases, with 25 bases spanning the gap. CDR3 size: 18 residues. CDR3: CASSSPDRERELRDTQYF. The CDR3 nucleotides read TGTGCCAGCAGCTCCCCAGACAGGGAGCGGGAGTTGCGAGATACGCAGTATTTT.

This chain connects TRBV7-6 to TRBJ2-3; weak D call: TRBD2 (5 bases). The germline V gene has CDR1 SGHVS and CDR2 FNYEAQ. Trimming stripped 0 bases from V and 5 bases from J, with 6 bases between. The CDR3 consists of 13 residues. In DNA, the CDR3 is TGTGCCAGCAGCTTAGCGGGGAGAGATACGCAGTATTTT. This sequence encodes CASSLAGRDTQYF.

The chain is built from TRBV7-9 and TRBJ2-2; D remains unclear. The germline V gene encodes CDR1 SEHNR and CDR2 FQNEAQ (reference sequence). Trimming pared 5 bases from V and 5 bases from J, leaving 9 bases between. The CDR3 is 13 residues long. The CDR3 is CASSPPWTGELFF. In DNA form, the CDR3 reads TGTGCCAGCAGCCCCCCATGGACCGGGGAGCTGTTTTTT.

This chain uses TRBV7-9 with TRBJ2-3; maybe TRBD1 (6 bases). With 4 bases removed from V and 5 bases from J, the gap between germline ends came to 22 bases. The CDR3 has 17 residues. In germline, CDR1 is SEHNR, CDR2 FQNEAQ (reference sequence). The CDR3 region is CASSSRLWGQEVDTQYF. As DNA, the CDR3 is TGTGCCAGCAGCTCTCGCTTGTGGGGACAAGAGGTAGATACGCAGTATTTT.

This rearrangement joins TRBV5-1 to TRBJ2-1; no reliable D call. Germline lookup yields CDR1 SGHRS and CDR2 YFSETQ. The V and J ends lost 6 bases and 0 bases respectively, with 16 bases between them. The CDR3 loop spans 16 amino acids. This CDR3 reads CASTPQTASSYNEQFF. CDR3 nucleotides: TGCGCCAGCACCCCCCAGACCGCCAGCTCCTACAATGAGCAGTTCTTC.

The chain combines TRBV27 with TRBJ1-5, with D unclear. This CDR3 has 13 amino acids. The germline V gene has CDR1 MNHEY and CDR2 SMNVEV (reference sequence). Trimming left V 2 bases short and J 6 bases short, with 8 bases between. The CDR3 nucleotides read TGTGCCAGCAGTTTAGGCAGGACTCAGCCCCAGCATTTT. This encodes CASSLGRTQPQHF.

The chain employs TRBV7-9 and TRBJ2-3; D is unresolved. This CDR3 contains 11 residues. V shed 1 base and J shed 8 bases, with 4 bases lying between them. Germline CDR1 and CDR2: SEHNR and FQNEAQ (reference sequence). The CDR3 DNA reads TGTGCCAGCAGCTTAGGGAGTACGCAGTATTTT. Residues: CASSLGSTQYF.

This chain links TRBV19 with TRBJ1-5; D is uncertain. Germline V gene lookup returns CDR1 LNHDA and CDR2 SQIVND (reference sequence). The CDR3 has 10 amino acids. V lost 11 bases and J 2 bases, leaving 4 bases between the germline ends. This chain's CDR3 is CASGNQPQHF. CDR3 DNA: TGTGCCTCCGGCAATCAGCCCCAGCATTTT.

The rearrangement links TRBV13 to TRBJ2-2; D ambiguous. In germline, CDR1 is PRHDT, CDR2 FYEKMQ (reference sequence). Trimming removed 4 bases at V and 4 bases at J, with 10 bases between. The CDR3 length is 14 residues. The CDR3 reads CASSYRPITGELFF. The CDR3 DNA sequence: TGTGCCAGCAGCTACAGACCCATCACCGGGGAGCTGTTTTTT. Complete variable domain (other parts from reference TRBV13 and TRBJ2-2): AAGVIQSPRHLIKEKRETATLKCYPIPRHDTVYWYQQGPGQDPQFLISFYEKMQSDKGSIPDRFSAQQFSDYHSELNMSSLELGDSALYFCASSYRPITGELFFGEGSRLTVL.

This chain uses TRBV25-1 with TRBJ2-1; tentative D call: TRBD2 (5 bases). Germline loops: CDR1 MGHDK, CDR2 SYGVNS. The ends were cut back, 7 bases at V and 6 bases at J, with 19 bases in the middle. This CDR3 is built from 15 residues. Here the CDR3 reads CASIGADFLSNEQFF. In DNA, the CDR3 is TGTGCCAGCATCGGAGCGGATTTCTTAAGCAATGAGCAGTTCTTC.